A selection of T cell receptor beta chains follows, all from one sample in a study of blood T cells in healthy people across ages. TCRdb reprocessed the 5' RACE reads via MiXCR and lists one record per CDR3 protein. The table lists about 650,000 distinct CDR3 sequences, about 32% of them singletons. The sequenced sample was blood. Receptors were obtained from a woman older than 75 in good health. Each CDR3 is given with its conserved first and last residue. A D gene is named only where the DNA matches it firmly. A clone size is listed for some rows: how often the clone was seen (once, few, many), or a class if it is expanded.

-	many	TRBJ2-5	TRBV5-1	TGCGCCAGCAGCTTGGGTGGTAAAGGAGAGACCCAGTACTTC	CASSLGGKGETQYF
-	few	TRBJ1-2	TRBV2	TGTGCCAGCAGTGAATGGGGACGGACTTTGTATGGCTACACCTTC	CASSEWGRTLYGYTF
TRBD1	-	TRBJ2-5	TRBV7-3	TGTGCCAGCAGCTTAAGACCTACCGGGACAGGGGAAGGGACCCAGTACTTC	CASSLRPTGTGEGTQYF
-	many	TRBJ1-2	TRBV12-3/TRBV12-4	TGTGCCAGCAGCCCGGGCAGGGTCTATGGCTACACCTTC	CASSPGRVYGYTF
TRBD2	few	TRBJ2-1	TRBV7-2	TGTGCCAGCAGCCTGAGCGGGGGATGGAATGAGCAGTTCTTC	CASSLSGGWNEQFF
TRBD2	-	TRBJ2-5	TRBV5-1	TGCGCCAGCAGGCCTACGGGGGGTCGGGAGACCCAGTACTTC	CASRPTGGRETQYF
-	few	TRBJ1-1	TRBV4-2	TGTGCCAGCAGCCAAGGAGACACGAACACTGAAGCTTTCTTT	CASSQGDTNTEAFF
TRBD2	many	TRBJ2-7	TRBV20-1	TGCAGTGCTAAGGGAATGACTAGCGAAGCCTACGAGCAGTACTTC	CSAKGMTSEAYEQYF
-	many	TRBJ1-2	TRBV20-1	TGCAGTGCTAGAGATAGGGTTAAGGCAGCGGCTAACTATGGCTACACCTTC	CSARDRVKAAANYGYTF
-	-	TRBJ1-6	TRBV5-6	TGTGCCAGCAGCTTCGGCCCGCAAAATTCACCCCTCCACTTT	CASSFGPQNSPLHF
TRBD1	few	TRBJ2-7	TRBV20-1	TGCAGTGCTAGAGGACCGACAGGGGTCTACGAGCAGTACTTC	CSARGPTGVYEQYF
TRBD2	many	TRBJ2-3	TRBV5-1	TGCGCCAGCAGCCGCGGGGGGTATACGGTGGATACGCAGTATTTT	CASSRGGYTVDTQYF
-	-	TRBJ1-2	TRBV7-9	TGTGCCAGCAGCAATGTTAACTATGGCTACACCTTC	CASSNVNYGYTF
-	-	TRBJ2-5	TRBV25-1	TGTGCCAGCAGTGAATGGACGGTGGGGGAGACCCAGTACTTC	CASSEWTVGETQYF